At least ten counts were recorded for the clone carrying this TCR beta chain. The entry originates in a study of blood T cells in healthy people across ages. Then a second PCR, running roughly 7 to 11 cycles, was carried out with a sample-barcoded 5' primer and a J-beta primer mix. TCRdb re-called the 5' RACE reads through MiXCR, storing one row per CDR3 protein. Altogether hundreds of thousands of distinct CDR3 sequences are present, approximately 52% being singletons, with the ten largest covering roughly 13%. V was clipped by 5 bases and J by 1 base, with 9 bases between them. The CDR3 has 13 amino acids. Per germline, CDR1 SGHRS and CDR2 YFSETQ.

The clonotype originates from a woman aged 80 or over in good health. The chain is built from TRBV5-1 and TRBJ1-1; D gene uncertain. The source material was blood. The CDR3 spells CASRVRENTEAFF. CDR3 nucleotides: TGCGCCAGCAGGGTACGGGAGAACACTGAAGCTTTCTTT.